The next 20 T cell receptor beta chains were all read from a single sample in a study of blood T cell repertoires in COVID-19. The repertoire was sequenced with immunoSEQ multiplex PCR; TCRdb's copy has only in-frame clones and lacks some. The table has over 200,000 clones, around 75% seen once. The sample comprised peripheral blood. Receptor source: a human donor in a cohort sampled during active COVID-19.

CDR3 loop: CASSTPDRDDGYTF. CDR3 nucleotide sequence: TGTGCCAGCAGCACCCCGGACAGGGACGATGGCTACACCTTC. V usage is TRBV9 and J usage is TRBJ1-2; 8 nucleotides line up with TRBD1. The CDR3 spans 14 residues. The V and J ends lost 4 bases and 6 bases, in that order; junction bases with no gene match: 8. Germline CDR1 reads SGDLS; CDR2 reads YYNGEE.

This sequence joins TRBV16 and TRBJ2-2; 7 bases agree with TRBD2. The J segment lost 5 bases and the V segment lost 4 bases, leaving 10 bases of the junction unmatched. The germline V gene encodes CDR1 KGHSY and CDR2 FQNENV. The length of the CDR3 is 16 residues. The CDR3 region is CASSRTGTTPTGELFF. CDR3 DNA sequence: TGTGCCAGCAGCCGAACCGGGACTACTCCTACCGGGGAGCTGTTTTTT.

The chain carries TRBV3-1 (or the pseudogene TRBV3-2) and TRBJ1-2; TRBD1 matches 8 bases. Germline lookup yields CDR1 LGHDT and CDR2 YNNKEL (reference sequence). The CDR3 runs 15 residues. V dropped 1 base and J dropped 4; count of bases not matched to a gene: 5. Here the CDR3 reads CASSQGAGGIYGYTF. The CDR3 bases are TGTGCCAGCAGCCAAGGGGCAGGGGGCATCTATGGCTACACCTTC.

In nucleotides, the CDR3 is TGTGCCAGCAGCCTTAGCGGGGTAAGCTCCTACGAGCAGTACTTC. Amino acid sequence: CASSLSGVSSYEQYF. The genes are TRBV11-2 and TRBJ2-7; 8 nucleotides line up with TRBD2. The CDR3 has 15 residues. The germline gives CDR1 SGHAT, CDR2 FQNNGV. The trim removed 5 bases at V and 0 bases at J, leaving 6 bases unmatched.

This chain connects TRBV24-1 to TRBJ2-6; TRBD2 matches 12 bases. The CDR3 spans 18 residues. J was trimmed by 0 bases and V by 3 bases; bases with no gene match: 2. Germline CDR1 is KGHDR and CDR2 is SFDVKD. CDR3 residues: CATSDPTSGGSGANVLTF. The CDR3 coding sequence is TGTGCCACCAGTGATCCGACTAGCGGGGGCTCTGGGGCCAACGTCCTGACTTTC.

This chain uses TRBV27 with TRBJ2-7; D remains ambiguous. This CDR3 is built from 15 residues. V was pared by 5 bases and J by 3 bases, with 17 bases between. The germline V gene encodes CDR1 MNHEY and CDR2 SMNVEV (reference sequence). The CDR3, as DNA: TGTGCCAGCAGTCTCCCAGTAGCCTCTGGCTACGAGCAGTACTTC. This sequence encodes CASSLPVASGYEQYF.

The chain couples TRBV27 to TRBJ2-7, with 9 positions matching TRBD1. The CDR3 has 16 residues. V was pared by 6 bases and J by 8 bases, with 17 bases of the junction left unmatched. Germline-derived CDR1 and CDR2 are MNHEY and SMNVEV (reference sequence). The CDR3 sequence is CASSFGGTGSMKKQYF. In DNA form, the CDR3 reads TGTGCCAGCAGCTTTGGGGGGACAGGGTCTATGAAAAAGCAGTACTTC.

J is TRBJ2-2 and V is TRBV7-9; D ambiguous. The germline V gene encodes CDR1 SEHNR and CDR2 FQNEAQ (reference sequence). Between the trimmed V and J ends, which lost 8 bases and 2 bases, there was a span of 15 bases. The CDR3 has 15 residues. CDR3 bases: TGTGCCAGCGTAACGAGGCAAGGAAACACCGGGGAGCTGTTTTTT. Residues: CASVTRQGNTGELFF.

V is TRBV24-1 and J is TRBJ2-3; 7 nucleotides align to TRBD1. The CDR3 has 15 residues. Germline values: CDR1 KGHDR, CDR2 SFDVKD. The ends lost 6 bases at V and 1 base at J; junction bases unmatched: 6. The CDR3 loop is CATSPTGVGTDTQYF. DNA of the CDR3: TGTGCCACCAGTCCAACAGGGGTGGGCACAGATACGCAGTATTTT.

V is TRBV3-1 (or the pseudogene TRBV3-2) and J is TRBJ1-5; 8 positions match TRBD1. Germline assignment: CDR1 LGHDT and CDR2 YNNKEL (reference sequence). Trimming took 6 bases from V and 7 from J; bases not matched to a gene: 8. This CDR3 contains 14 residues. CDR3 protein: CASRVGTGRQPQHF. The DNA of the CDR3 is TGTGCCAGCAGGGTCGGGACAGGACGACAGCCCCAGCATTTT.

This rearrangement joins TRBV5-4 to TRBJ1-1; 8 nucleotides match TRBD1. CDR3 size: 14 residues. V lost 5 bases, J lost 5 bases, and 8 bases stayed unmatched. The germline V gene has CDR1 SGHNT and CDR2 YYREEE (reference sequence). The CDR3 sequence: CASRVDRGGTEAFF. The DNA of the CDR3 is TGTGCCAGCAGAGTAGACAGGGGAGGGACTGAAGCTTTCTTT.

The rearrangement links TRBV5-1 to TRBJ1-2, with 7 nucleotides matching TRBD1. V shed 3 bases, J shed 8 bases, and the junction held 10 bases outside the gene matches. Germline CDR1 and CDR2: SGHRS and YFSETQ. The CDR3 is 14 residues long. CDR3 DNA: TGCGCCAGCAGCTACCAGACAGGGTCGGGCGGCTACACCTTC. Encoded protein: CASSYQTGSGGYTF.

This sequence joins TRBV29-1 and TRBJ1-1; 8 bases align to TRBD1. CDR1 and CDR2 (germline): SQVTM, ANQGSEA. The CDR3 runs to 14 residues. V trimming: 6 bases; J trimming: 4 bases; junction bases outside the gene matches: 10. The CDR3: CSVQDGGTGTEAFF. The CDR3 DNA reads TGCAGCGTCCAGGACGGGGGGACAGGCACTGAAGCTTTCTTT.

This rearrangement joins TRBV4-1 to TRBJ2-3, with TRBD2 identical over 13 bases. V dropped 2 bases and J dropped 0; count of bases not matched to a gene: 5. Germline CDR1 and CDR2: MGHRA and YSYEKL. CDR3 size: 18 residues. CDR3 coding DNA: TGCGCCAGCAGCCAAAGAGGGACTAGCGGGATTAGCACAGATACGCAGTATTTT. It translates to CASSQRGTSGISTDTQYF.

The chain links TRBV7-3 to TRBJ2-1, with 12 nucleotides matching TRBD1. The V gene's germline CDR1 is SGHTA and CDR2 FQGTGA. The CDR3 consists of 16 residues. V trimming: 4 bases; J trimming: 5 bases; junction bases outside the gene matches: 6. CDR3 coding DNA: TGTGCCAGCAGCTGGGGACAGGGGGCCGCGAACAATGAGCAGTTCTTC. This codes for CASSWGQGAANNEQFF.

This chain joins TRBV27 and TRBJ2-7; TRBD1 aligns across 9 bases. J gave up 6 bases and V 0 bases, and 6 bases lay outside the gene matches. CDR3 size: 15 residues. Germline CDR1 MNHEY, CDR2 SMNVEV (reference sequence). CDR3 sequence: CASSLSGTGFGEQYF. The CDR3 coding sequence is TGTGCCAGCAGTTTATCGGGGACAGGGTTCGGCGAGCAGTACTTC.

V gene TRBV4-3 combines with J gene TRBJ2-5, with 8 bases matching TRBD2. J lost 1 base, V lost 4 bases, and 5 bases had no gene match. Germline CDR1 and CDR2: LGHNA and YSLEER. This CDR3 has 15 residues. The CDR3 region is CASSRDGLAQETQYF. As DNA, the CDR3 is TGCGCCAGCAGCCGGGATGGACTAGCCCAAGAGACCCAGTACTTC.

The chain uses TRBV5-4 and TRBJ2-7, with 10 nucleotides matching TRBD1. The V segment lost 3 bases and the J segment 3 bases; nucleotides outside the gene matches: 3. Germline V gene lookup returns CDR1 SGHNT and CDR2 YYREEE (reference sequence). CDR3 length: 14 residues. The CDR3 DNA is TGTGCCAGCAGCTGGGACAGGGGTAACTACGAGCAGTACTTC. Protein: CASSWDRGNYEQYF. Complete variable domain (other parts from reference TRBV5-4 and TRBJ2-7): ETGVTQSPTHLIKTRGQQVTLRCSSQSGHNTVSWYQQALGQGPQFIFQYYREEENGRGNFPPRFSGLQFPNYSSELNVNALELDDSALYLCASSWDRGNYEQYFGPGTRLTVT.

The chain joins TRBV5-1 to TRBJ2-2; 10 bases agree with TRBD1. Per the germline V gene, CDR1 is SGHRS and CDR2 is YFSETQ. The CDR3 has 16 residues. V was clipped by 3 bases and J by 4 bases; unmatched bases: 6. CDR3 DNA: TGCGCCAGCAGCTCCGGTGGGACAGGGGCCACCGGGGAGCTGTTTTTT. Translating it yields CASSSGGTGATGELFF.

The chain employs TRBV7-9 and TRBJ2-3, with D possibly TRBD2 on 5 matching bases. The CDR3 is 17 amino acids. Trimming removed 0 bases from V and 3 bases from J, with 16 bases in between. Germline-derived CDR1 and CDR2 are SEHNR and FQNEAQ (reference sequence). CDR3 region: CASSLARSASGTDTQYF. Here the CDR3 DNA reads TGTGCCAGCAGCTTAGCGCGGTCGGCCTCGGGGACAGATACGCAGTATTTT.